This TCR beta chain stems from a study of Ad26.COV2.S vaccination and SARS-CoV-2 variants. Background on the study: Recipients of Ad26.COV2.S got it intramuscularly, once or twice 56 days apart. General observations from the study: Compared with placebo recipients, vaccine recipients had higher spike-specific TCR breadth. There was a possibility that the TCR breadth and depth analyses underestimated total T cell responses. Breadth of non-spike TCRs did not differ between vaccinees and placebo recipients.

In regard to this clone: Its target is not known.

The data were produced by immunoSEQ multiplex PCR, yet TCRdb's version contains in-frame clones alone and is incomplete. This table has hundreds of thousands of clones, roughly 84% appearing once. Treatment indicated: 15 to 20 received Ad26.COV2.S at low or high dose, single or two shots; about 5 received placebo; per-sample allocation not given. The study sampled participants on day 63 after the first vaccine or placebo injection. The starting material was peripheral blood, obtained in a trial of Ad26.COV2.S vaccine versus placebo. The clonotype originates from a person aged 18-60 years who received the Ad26.COV2.S COVID-19 vaccine or a placebo.

The CDR3 is CASSLRAGRGMNTEAFF. The CDR3 nucleotides are TGTGCCAGCAGTTTAAGGGCAGGCCGGGGGATGAACACTGAAGCTTTCTTT. This sequence joins TRBV27 and TRBJ1-1; D is possibly TRBD1 (5 bases). The CDR3 is made up of 17 amino acids. The V gene's germline CDR1 is MNHEY and CDR2 SMNVEV (reference sequence). The germline V and J ends were trimmed by 2 bases and 0 bases, with 16 bases remaining between them.